A single sample gave rise to the 3 T cell receptor beta chains below, sequenced in a study of control samples from healthy donors and cancer patients. Produced via immunoSEQ multiplex PCR; TCRdb's table is partial and in-frame only. The sample lists about 69,000 clones; more than 75% were seen once. The sequenced sample was PBMCs. These receptor sequences come from a woman aged 45-60 years with lung cancer.

This chain uses TRBV29-1 with TRBJ2-7, with D tentatively TRBD2 (6 bases). The V and J ends lost 6 bases and 1 base respectively, with 19 bases between them. The germline gives CDR1 SQVTM, CDR2 ANQGSEA. CDR3 size: 15 residues. CDR3 region: CSVGRWSGESYEQYF. As DNA, the CDR3 is TGCAGCGTGGGGAGGTGGTCGGGAGAATCCTACGAGCAGTACTTC.

The gene calls are TRBV7-3 and TRBJ1-5, with a tentative D call TRBD1 (5 bases). V was pared by 6 bases and J by 7 bases, with 13 bases between. Germline lookup yields CDR1 SGHTA and CDR2 FQGTGA. The CDR3 length is 13 residues. This chain's CDR3 is CASSERGGQPQHF. The DNA for the CDR3 is TGTGCCAGCAGTGAAAGGGGCGGCCAGCCCCAGCATTTT.

V usage is TRBV7-9 and J usage is TRBJ2-2; no clear D. The germline V and J ends were trimmed by 2 bases and 7 bases, with 5 bases remaining between them. Germline assignment: CDR1 SEHNR and CDR2 FQNEAQ (reference sequence). This CDR3 spans 12 amino acids. The CDR3 loop is CASSLPGGELFF. In DNA form, the CDR3 reads TGTGCCAGCAGCTTACCAGGCGGGGAGCTGTTTTTT.